This T cell receptor (beta chain) was captured by sequencing in a study of blood T cell repertoires in COVID-19. The CDR3 is 16 amino acids. Trimming shortened V by 0 bases and J by 0 bases, and 7 bases separated the two germline ends. CDR1 and CDR2 from the germline V gene are SGHTS and YDEGEE. The method was immunoSEQ multiplex PCR; TCRdb's version includes in-frame clones alone and lacks a portion of them. The sample has some 200,000 clones, roughly 91% seen once. This receptor was identified in a man in his forties with active or convalescent COVID-19. Sequencing used peripheral blood. The V gene is TRBV5-8, the J gene TRBJ1-6; D is uncertain. CDR3 coding DNA: TGTGCCAGCAGCTTGGGTAGGAGCTCCTATAATTCACCCCTCCACTTT. Translation: CASSLGRSSYNSPLHF.